This section outlines one T cell receptor (beta chain) sequence together with its context. Regarding time point: pre-sensitization, week 0. Sample treatment: therapeutic diphenylcyclopropenone sensitization with weekly scalp DPC. V gave up 0 bases and J gave up 7 bases, with 10 bases separating them. This CDR3 has 15 amino acids. Germline assignment: CDR1 SGHTA and CDR2 FQGNSA. The data belong to a study of human T cells and chemical hapten exposure. Looking at the study overall: Scalp application of diphenylcyclopropenone was performed weekly in patients across the entire roughly 26-week study.

TCRdb independently ran MiXCR on the RACE reads; one entry per CDR3 protein. Of fewer than 300,000 distinct CDR3 sequences detected, 7.5% to 10% appear once; the ten largest clones hold 2% to 2.5%. The chain couples TRBV7-2 to TRBJ1-6; the D gene is possibly TRBD1 (6 bases). Source: whole blood, taken in connection with sensitization to the hapten diphenylcyclopropenone (DPC). The clonotype comes from a woman aged 35 to 49 with alopecia areata. Some clones in this sample may be carry-over from other donors' samples. The CDR3 loop is CASSLATGQNSPLHF. The CDR3, as DNA: TGTGCCAGCAGCTTAGCGACAGGCCAGAATTCACCCCTCCACTTT.